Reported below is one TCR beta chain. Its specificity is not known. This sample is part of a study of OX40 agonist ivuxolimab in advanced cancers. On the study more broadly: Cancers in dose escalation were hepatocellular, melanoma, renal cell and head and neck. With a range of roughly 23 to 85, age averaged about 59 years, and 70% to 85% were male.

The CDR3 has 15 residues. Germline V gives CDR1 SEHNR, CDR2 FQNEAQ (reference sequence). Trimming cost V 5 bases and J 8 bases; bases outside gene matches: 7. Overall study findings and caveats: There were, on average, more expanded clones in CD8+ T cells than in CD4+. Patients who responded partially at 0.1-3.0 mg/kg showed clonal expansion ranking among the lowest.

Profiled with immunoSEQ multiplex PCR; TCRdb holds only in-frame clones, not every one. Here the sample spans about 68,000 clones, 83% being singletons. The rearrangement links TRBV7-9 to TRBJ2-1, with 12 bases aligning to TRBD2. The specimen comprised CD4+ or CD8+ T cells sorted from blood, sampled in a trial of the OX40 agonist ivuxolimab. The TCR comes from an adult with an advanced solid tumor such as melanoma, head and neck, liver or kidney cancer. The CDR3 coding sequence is TGTGCCAGCAGCCGCGACCTAGCGGGGGGGCATGAGCAGTTCTTC. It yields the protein CASSRDLAGGHEQFF.